This T cell receptor (beta chain) was identified during a study of blood T cell repertoires in COVID-19. Looking at the study overall: Samples of COVID-19 (acute and convalescent) were obtained from the United States, Italy and Spain.

Only in-frame clones appear in the TCRdb table, and some are missing; sequencing was by immunoSEQ multiplex PCR. This table holds 150,000 or so clones, around four fifths found once. The V gene end was trimmed by 1 base and the J gene end by 8 bases; junction bases not matched to a gene: 4. Germline V lookup: CDR1 SGHRS, CDR2 YFSETQ. The CDR3 covers 14 residues. The sequencing sample was made of PBMCs or T cells enriched from blood (not recorded which). The TCR sequence derives from a woman aged 45-65 years in a cohort exposed to, infected with or recovered from COVID-19 (not recorded which). The J gene is TRBJ1-3, the V gene TRBV5-1; 9 nucleotides agree with TRBD1. CDR3 amino acids: CASSLRTGEDTIYF. For the CDR3, the DNA is TGCGCCAGCAGCTTGAGGACAGGGGAGGACACCATATATTTT.